One and the same sample provided the 17 T cell receptor beta chains below, sequenced in a study of blood T cell repertoires in COVID-19. Sequenced by immunoSEQ multiplex PCR; TCRdb stores in-frame clones only, minus some. Altogether approximately 280,000 clones are present, approximately 83% being singletons, with the ten largest covering approximately 11%. The sample taken for sequencing was peripheral blood. The receptors were sampled from a woman aged 70-85 years with acute or convalescent COVID-19.

The CDR3 loop is CASRAAGEETQYF. The CDR3 DNA reads as TGTGCCAGCAGGGCAGCGGGGGAAGAGACCCAGTACTTC. The chain has TRBV5-5 and TRBJ2-5; 8 nucleotides align to TRBD2. The germline CDR1 and CDR2 sequences are SGHKS and YYEKEE (reference sequence). The CDR3 length is 13 residues. V lost 5 bases, J lost 3 bases, and 3 bases stayed unmatched.

This clone was detected once. The chain joins TRBV19 to TRBJ1-2; tentatively, D is TRBD1 (6 bases). The CDR3 loop spans 13 amino acids. V was trimmed by 5 bases and J by 4 bases, leaving 11 bases between them. Germline assignment: CDR1 LNHDA and CDR2 SQIVND (reference sequence). The CDR3 DNA reads TGTGCCAGTAGTCCGCGGACAGCCTATGGCTACACCTTC. Residues: CASSPRTAYGYTF. Full variable domain (rest looked up from reference TRBV19 and TRBJ1-2): DGGITQSPKYLFRKEGQNVTLSCEQNLNHDAMYWYRQDPGQGLRLIYYSQIVNDFQKGDIAEGYSVSREKKESFPLTVTSAQKNPTAFYLCASSPRTAYGYTFGSGTRLTVV.

The V gene is TRBV2, the J gene TRBJ1-1; D may be TRBD1 (5 bases). The CDR3 runs 13 residues. Looked up from germline, CDR1 is SNHLY and CDR2 is FYNNEI. V lost 2 bases and J 3 bases, leaving 7 bases between the germline ends. This CDR3 reads CASSETGYTEAFF. In DNA form, the CDR3 reads TGTGCCAGCAGTGAAACAGGATACACTGAAGCTTTCTTT.

The V call is TRBV29-1, the J call TRBJ2-1; D is uncertain. Per germline, CDR1 SQVTM and CDR2 ANQGSEA. V lost 5 bases and J 7 bases, leaving 15 bases between the germline ends. The CDR3 runs to 13 residues. CDR3 loop: CSVQVMAGNEQFF. The CDR3 bases are TGCAGCGTTCAGGTAATGGCCGGTAATGAGCAGTTCTTC.

The chain links TRBV28 to TRBJ1-1; weak D call: TRBD1 (5 bases). Germline assignment: CDR1 MDHEN and CDR2 SYDVKM. This CDR3 spans 12 amino acids. Trimming left V 9 bases short and J 5 bases short, with 13 bases between. The CDR3 sequence is CASGEGRTEAFF. The CDR3 nucleotides read TGTGCCAGTGGGGAGGGGAGAACTGAAGCTTTCTTT.

This chain connects TRBV24-1 to TRBJ1-2, with 9 bases lining up with TRBD1. Germline loops: CDR1 KGHDR, CDR2 SFDVKD. The CDR3 runs 18 residues. V trimming: 2 bases; J trimming: 4 bases; junction bases outside the gene matches: 13. The CDR3 DNA follows: TGTGCCACCAGTGATTCGAGGGGACAGGGTCTATTTGCCTATGGCTACACCTTC. Amino acids: CATSDSRGQGLFAYGYTF.

The chain couples TRBV7-9 to TRBJ1-1, with 7 bases that match TRBD1. The CDR3 extends over 15 amino acids. Germline V gene sequence: CDR1 SEHNR, CDR2 FQNEAQ (reference sequence). J gave up 3 bases and V 5 bases, and 9 bases lay outside the gene matches. The CDR3 bases are TGTGCCAGCAGCCCCCGCCGGGACAGAGACACTGAAGCTTTCTTT. This encodes CASSPRRDRDTEAFF.

The genes are TRBV7-9 and TRBJ2-1; D perhaps matches TRBD2 (5 bases). With 4 bases removed from V and 7 bases from J, the gap between germline ends came to 14 bases. The germline gives CDR1 SEHNR, CDR2 FQNEAQ (reference sequence). The CDR3 is 14 residues long. DNA for the CDR3: TGTGCCAGCAGCTCGTTAGTCCGGGGAAATGAGCAGTTCTTC. It is translated as CASSSLVRGNEQFF. The complete variable domain, with remaining parts taken from reference TRBV7-9 and TRBJ2-1, reads DTGVSQNPRHKITKRGQNVTFRCDPISEHNRLYWYRQTLGQGPEFLTYFQNEAQLEKSRLLSDRFSAERPKGSFSTLEIQRTEQGDSAMYLCASSSLVRGNEQFFGPGTRLTVL.

The chain is built from TRBV6-2 or TRBV6-3 and TRBJ2-1, with 11 bases that match TRBD2. The CDR3 is 16 residues long. The germline CDR1 and CDR2 sequences are MNHEY and SVGEGT. V lost 0 bases, J lost 5 bases, and 3 bases stayed unmatched. The CDR3 DNA is TGTGCCAGCAGTTACTCACCTAGCGGGGGGAACAATGAGCAGTTCTTC. This gives the protein CASSYSPSGGNNEQFF.

This chain joins TRBV5-8 and TRBJ1-5; possibly TRBD1 for D (5 bases). V lost 3 bases, J lost 3 bases, and 10 bases lay in between. From germline, CDR1 is SGHTS and CDR2 YDEGEE. The length of the CDR3 is 14 residues. The CDR3 loop reads CASSYGGYNQPQHF. CDR3 sequence (DNA): TGTGCCAGCAGCTACGGGGGGTACAATCAGCCCCAGCATTTT. Filled out from reference TRBV5-8 and TRBJ1-5, the complete variable domain reads EAGVTQSPTHLIKTRGQQATLRCSPISGHTSVYWYQQALGLGLQFLLWYDEGEERNRGNFPPRFSGRQFPNYSSELNVNALELEDSALYLCASSYGGYNQPQHFGDGTRLSIL.

The rearrangement joins TRBV20-1 to TRBJ2-3, with D perhaps TRBD2 (5 bases). CDR3 length equals 12 residues. V was shortened by 3 bases and J by 4 bases, with 8 bases between the two germline ends. Germline assignment: CDR1 DFQATT and CDR2 SNEGSKA (reference sequence). This CDR3 is CSASLEADTQYF. CDR3 bases: TGCAGTGCTAGTTTGGAGGCAGATACGCAGTATTTT.

The chain couples TRBV2 to TRBJ2-3; 8 nucleotides match TRBD2. This CDR3 has 15 amino acids. The V and J ends lost 5 bases and 7 bases, in that order; junction bases with no gene match: 11. Germline values: CDR1 SNHLY, CDR2 FYNNEI. CDR3 region: CASSSRGGPVNTQYF. CDR3 in DNA: TGTGCCAGCAGTTCCCGGGGGGGCCCCGTGAATACGCAGTATTTT.

V is TRBV5-5 and J is TRBJ1-4, with 10 bases lining up with TRBD1. Unmatched junction bases numbered 14, after V lost 5 bases and J lost 16 bases. The V gene's germline CDR1 is SGHKS and CDR2 YYEKEE (reference sequence). This CDR3 is built from 14 residues. The CDR3 nucleotides are TGTGCCAGCAGTTTTGACAGGGGGCAATTAATTGGGTTTTTT. This sequence encodes CASSFDRGQLIGFF.

This chain joins TRBV9 and TRBJ2-5; weak D call: TRBD1 (6 bases). Germline V gene lookup returns CDR1 SGDLS and CDR2 YYNGEE. The ends were cut back, 3 bases at V and 2 bases at J, with 11 bases in the middle. The CDR3 extends over 14 amino acids. CDR3 nucleotides: TGTGCCAGCAGCGCAACTGGGACACAAGAGACCCAGTACTTC. It encodes CASSATGTQETQYF.

CDR3 coding DNA: TGTGCCACCTTACAGGGGCTGGGGCCGGGAGAGCAGTACTTC. The encoded protein is CATLQGLGPGEQYF. V and J are TRBV6-5 and TRBJ2-7; TRBD1 matches 7 bases. In germline, CDR1 is MNHEY, CDR2 SVGAGI. The length of the CDR3 is 14 residues. V was clipped by 10 bases and J by 7 bases; unmatched bases: 16.

The chain recombines TRBV6-5 with TRBJ1-2; D is unresolved. This CDR3 is built from 14 residues. Trimming pared 4 bases from V and 0 bases from J, leaving 9 bases between. Germline V lookup: CDR1 MNHEY, CDR2 SVGAGI. CDR3 coding DNA: TGTGCCAGCAGTTTAGGCGGTTCTAACTATGGCTACACCTTC. Its protein is CASSLGGSNYGYTF.

The chain employs TRBV2 and TRBJ2-1, with D possibly matching TRBD2 (5 bases). The V end lost 7 bases, the J end lost 2 bases, and 27 bases lay between the germline ends. Germline CDR1 SNHLY, CDR2 FYNNEI. The CDR3 extends over 19 amino acids. CDR3 coding DNA: TGTGCCAGCATTGGCCGGCGGGTTGACGTGTGGAGTGCCTACAATGAGCAGTTCTTC. Translation gives CASIGRRVDVWSAYNEQFF.